This note documents a single T cell receptor beta chain sequence. Its antigen is still unknown. Sequenced by immunoSEQ multiplex PCR; TCRdb stores in-frame clones only, minus some. The sample contains some 67,000 clones, about nine tenths of which appear only once. This entry is derived from a study of OX40 agonist ivuxolimab in advanced cancers. Whole-study context: Ivuxolimab, which is an agonistic anti-OX40 (CD134) antibody, was administered to the patients.

Patients were ruled out by autoimmune disease history or systemic immunosuppression. Study conclusions and caveats: Certain nonresponders additionally had low normalized T-cell clonal expansion. The study observed clonal expansion of CD4+ and CD8+ blood T cells by week 6 at 0.1 to 3.0 mg/kg.

The CDR3 has 15 residues. With 4 bases clipped from V and 3 bases from J, the junction kept 7 bases outside the gene matches. Germline CDR1 and CDR2: SGDLS and YYNGEE. The chain has TRBV9 and TRBJ2-3; 8 nucleotides match TRBD2. Source: CD4+ or CD8+ T cells sorted from blood, taken in a trial of the OX40 agonist ivuxolimab. This receptor was identified in an adult with an advanced solid tumor such as melanoma, head and neck, liver or kidney cancer. The chain's CDR3 is CASSPRGGQTDTQYF. The CDR3 DNA reads as TGTGCCAGCAGCCCCCGGGGGGGGCAAACAGATACGCAGTATTTT.